The next 3 T cell receptor beta chains were all read from a single sample in a study of blood T cell repertoires in COVID-19. Profiled with immunoSEQ multiplex PCR; TCRdb holds only in-frame clones, not every one. The repertoire holds roughly 260,000 clones, with around nine tenths as singletons. Source material: peripheral blood. These receptors came from a man aged 35-49 years who had recovered from COVID-19.

The rearrangement joins TRBV19 to TRBJ1-6; D might be TRBD1 (6 bases). CDR3 length: 15 residues. V lost 5 bases and J 7 bases, leaving 15 bases between the germline ends. Germline CDR1 reads LNHDA; CDR2 reads SQIVND (reference sequence). The chain's CDR3 is CASSAFRDKNSPLHF. CDR3 sequence (DNA): TGTGCCAGTAGTGCCTTCCGGGACAAGAATTCACCCCTCCACTTT.

The rearrangement joins TRBV2 to TRBJ1-5; no clear D gene. Trimming left V 1 base short and J 0 bases short, with 7 bases between. Germline V gene lookup returns CDR1 SNHLY and CDR2 FYNNEI. The CDR3 has 15 residues. This CDR3 reads CASSEGSYSNQPQHF. The CDR3 DNA follows: TGTGCCAGCAGTGAAGGCAGTTATAGCAATCAGCCCCAGCATTTT.

The chain recombines TRBV6-1 with TRBJ1-2; D unresolved. V gave up 1 base and J gave up 0 bases, with 12 bases separating them. Germline CDR1 MNHNS, CDR2 SASEGT. CDR3 length equals 16 residues. The CDR3 sequence is CASSEVWRAANYGYTF. The CDR3 coding sequence is TGTGCCAGCAGTGAAGTTTGGCGGGCCGCTAACTATGGCTACACCTTC.